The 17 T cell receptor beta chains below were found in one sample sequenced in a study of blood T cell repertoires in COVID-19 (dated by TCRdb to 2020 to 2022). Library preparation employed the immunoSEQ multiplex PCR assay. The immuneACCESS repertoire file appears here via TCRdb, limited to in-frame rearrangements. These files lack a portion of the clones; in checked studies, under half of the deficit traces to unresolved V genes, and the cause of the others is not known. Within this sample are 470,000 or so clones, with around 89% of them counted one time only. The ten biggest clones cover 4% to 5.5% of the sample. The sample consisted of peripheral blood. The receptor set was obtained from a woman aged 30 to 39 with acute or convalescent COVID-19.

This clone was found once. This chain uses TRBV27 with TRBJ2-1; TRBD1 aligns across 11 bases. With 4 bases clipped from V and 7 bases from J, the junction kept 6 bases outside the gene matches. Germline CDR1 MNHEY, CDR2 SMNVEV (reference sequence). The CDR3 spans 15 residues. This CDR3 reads CASSWIGTGGNEQFF. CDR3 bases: TGTGCCAGCAGTTGGATAGGGACAGGGGGGAATGAGCAGTTCTTC.

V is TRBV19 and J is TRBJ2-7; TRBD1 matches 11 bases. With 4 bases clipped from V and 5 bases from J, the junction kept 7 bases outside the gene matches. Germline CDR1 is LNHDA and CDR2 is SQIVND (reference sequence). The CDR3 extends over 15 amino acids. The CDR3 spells CASSSGQGAVNEQYF. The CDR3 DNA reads TGTGCCAGTAGTAGTGGACAGGGGGCTGTAAACGAGCAGTACTTC.

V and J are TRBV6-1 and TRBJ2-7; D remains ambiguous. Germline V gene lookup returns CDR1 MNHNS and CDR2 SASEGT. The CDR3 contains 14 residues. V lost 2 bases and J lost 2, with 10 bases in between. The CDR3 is CASSESVLPYEQYF. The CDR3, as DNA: TGTGCCAGCAGTGAATCGGTCCTACCCTACGAGCAGTACTTC.

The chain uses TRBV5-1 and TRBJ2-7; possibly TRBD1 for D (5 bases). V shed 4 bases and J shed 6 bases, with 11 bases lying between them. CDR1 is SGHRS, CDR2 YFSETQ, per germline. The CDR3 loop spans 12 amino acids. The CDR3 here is CASSQGDLEQYF. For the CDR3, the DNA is TGCGCCAGCAGCCAGGGCGACCTCGAGCAGTACTTC.

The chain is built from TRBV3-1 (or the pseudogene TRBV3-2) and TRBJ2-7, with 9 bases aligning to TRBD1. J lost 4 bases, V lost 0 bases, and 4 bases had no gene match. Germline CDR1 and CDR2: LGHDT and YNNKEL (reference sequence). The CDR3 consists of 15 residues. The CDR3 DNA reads TGTGCCAGCAGCCAAGAAGGGACAGGGCGGTACGAGCAGTACTTC. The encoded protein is CASSQEGTGRYEQYF.

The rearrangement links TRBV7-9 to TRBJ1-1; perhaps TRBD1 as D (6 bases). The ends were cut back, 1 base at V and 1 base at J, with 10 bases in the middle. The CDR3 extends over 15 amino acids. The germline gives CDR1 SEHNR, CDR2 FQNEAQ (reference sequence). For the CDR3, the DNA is TGTGCCAGCAGCTTAGGGGACATAAAGAACACTGAAGCTTTCTTT. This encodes CASSLGDIKNTEAFF. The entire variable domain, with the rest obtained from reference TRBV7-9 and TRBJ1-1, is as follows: DTGVSQNPRHKITKRGQNVTFRCDPISEHNRLYWYRQTLGQGPEFLTYFQNEAQLEKSRLLSDRFSAERPKGSFSTLEIQRTEQGDSAMYLCASSLGDIKNTEAFFGQGTRLTVV.

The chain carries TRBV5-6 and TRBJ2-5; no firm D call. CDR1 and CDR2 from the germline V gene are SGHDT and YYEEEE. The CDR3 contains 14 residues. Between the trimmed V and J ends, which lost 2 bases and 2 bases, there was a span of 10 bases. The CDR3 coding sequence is TGTGCCAGCAGCTTTCGGCCAGGACAAGAGACCCAGTACTTC. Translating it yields CASSFRPGQETQYF.

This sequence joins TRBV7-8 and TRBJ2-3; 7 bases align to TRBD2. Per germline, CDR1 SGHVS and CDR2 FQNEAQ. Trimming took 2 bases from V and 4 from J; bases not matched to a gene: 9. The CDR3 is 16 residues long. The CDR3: CASSLRLRGFPDTQYF. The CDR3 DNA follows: TGTGCCAGCAGCTTAAGGTTGCGGGGGTTCCCAGATACGCAGTATTTT.

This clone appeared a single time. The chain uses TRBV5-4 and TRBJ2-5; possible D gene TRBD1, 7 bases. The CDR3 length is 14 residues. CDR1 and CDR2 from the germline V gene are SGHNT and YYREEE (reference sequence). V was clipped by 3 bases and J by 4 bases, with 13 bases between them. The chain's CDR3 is CASSSEGARETQYF. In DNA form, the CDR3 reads TGTGCCAGCAGCTCGGAGGGGGCGCGAGAGACCCAGTACTTC.

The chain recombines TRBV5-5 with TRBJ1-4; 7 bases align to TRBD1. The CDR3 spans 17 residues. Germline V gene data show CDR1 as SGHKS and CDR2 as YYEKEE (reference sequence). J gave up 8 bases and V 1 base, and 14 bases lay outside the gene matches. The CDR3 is CASSLLGTTGSQEKLFF. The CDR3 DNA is TGTGCCAGCAGCTTGCTAGGTACGACAGGGTCACAAGAAAAACTGTTTTTT.

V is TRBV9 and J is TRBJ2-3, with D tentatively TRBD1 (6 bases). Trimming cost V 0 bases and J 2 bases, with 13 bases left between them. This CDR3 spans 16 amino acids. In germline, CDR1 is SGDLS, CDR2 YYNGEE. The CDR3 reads CASSVGRGRHTDTQYF. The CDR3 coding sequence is TGTGCCAGCAGCGTAGGTAGGGGGAGACACACAGATACGCAGTATTTT.

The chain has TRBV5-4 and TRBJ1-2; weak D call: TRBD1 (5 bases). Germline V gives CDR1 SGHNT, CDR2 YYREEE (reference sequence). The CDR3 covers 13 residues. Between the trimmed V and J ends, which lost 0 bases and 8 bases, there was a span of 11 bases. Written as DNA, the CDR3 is TGTGCCAGCAGCTTGGACGGGGGATGGGGCTACACCTTC. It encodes CASSLDGGWGYTF.

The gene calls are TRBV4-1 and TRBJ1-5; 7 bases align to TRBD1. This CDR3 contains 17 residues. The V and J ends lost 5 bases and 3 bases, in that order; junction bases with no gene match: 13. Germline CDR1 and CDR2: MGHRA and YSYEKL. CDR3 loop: CASSERTWTGLNQPQHF. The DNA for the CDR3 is TGCGCCAGCAGCGAGCGGACGTGGACAGGCCTCAATCAGCCCCAGCATTTT.

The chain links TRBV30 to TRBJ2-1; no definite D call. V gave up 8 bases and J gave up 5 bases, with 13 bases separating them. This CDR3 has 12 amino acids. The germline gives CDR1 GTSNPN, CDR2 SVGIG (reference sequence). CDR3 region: CAGTRRNNEQFF. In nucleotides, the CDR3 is TGTGCCGGCACCCGCAGGAACAATGAGCAGTTCTTC. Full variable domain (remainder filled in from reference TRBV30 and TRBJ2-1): SQTIHQWPATLVQPVGSPLSLECTVEGTSNPNLYWYRQAAGRGLQLLFYSVGIGQISSEVPQNLSASRPQDRQFILSSKKLLLSDSGFYLCAGTRRNNEQFFGPGTRLTVL.

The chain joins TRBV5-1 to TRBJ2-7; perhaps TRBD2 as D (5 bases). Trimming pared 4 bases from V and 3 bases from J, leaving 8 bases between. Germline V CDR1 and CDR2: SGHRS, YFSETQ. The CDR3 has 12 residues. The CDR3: CASSLEGYEQYF. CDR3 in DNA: TGCGCCAGCAGCCTCGAGGGCTACGAGCAGTACTTC. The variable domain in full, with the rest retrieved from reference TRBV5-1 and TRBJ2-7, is KAGVTQTPRYLIKTRGQQVTLSCSPISGHRSVSWYQQTPGQGLQFLFEYFSETQRNKGNFPGRFSGRQFSNSRSEMNVSTLELGDSALYLCASSLEGYEQYFGPGTRLTVT.

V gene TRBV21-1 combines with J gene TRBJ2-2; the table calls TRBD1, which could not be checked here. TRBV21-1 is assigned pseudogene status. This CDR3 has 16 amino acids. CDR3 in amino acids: CASSKDPGGYTGELFF. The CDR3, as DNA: TGTGCCAGCAGCAAAGACCCAGGGGGCTACACCGGGGAGCTGTTTTTT.

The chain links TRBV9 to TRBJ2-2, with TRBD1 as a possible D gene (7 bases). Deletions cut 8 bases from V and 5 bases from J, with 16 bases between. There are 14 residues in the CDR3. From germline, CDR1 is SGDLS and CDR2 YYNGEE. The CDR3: CASQEGAFTGELFF. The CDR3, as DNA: TGTGCCAGTCAGGAGGGGGCTTTTACCGGGGAGCTGTTTTTT.